These 5 T cell receptor beta chains originate from one sample sequenced in a study of T cell responses to AZD1222 COVID-19 vaccine. TCRdb's copy holds only in-frame clones and misses some; the assay was immunoSEQ multiplex PCR. The sample carries about 120,000 clones, about 82% recorded once. Sequences were derived from peripheral blood, sampled 28 days after the second AZD1222 dose. These receptors came from an adult who received the AZD1222 COVID-19 vaccine.

V and J are TRBV5-1 and TRBJ2-7; 11 bases line up with TRBD2. After removal of 3 bases from V and 5 bases from J, the junction contained 7 bases not matched to a gene. Germline CDR1 SGHRS, CDR2 YFSETQ. This CDR3 is built from 15 residues. The CDR3 loop reads CASSSSSGRFNEQYF. The CDR3 DNA reads TGCGCCAGCAGCTCGTCTAGCGGGAGGTTTAACGAGCAGTACTTC.

This chain connects TRBV6-5 to TRBJ1-2; D is perhaps TRBD1 (6 bases). This CDR3 has 14 amino acids. Germline CDR1 is MNHEY and CDR2 is SVGAGI. Deletions cut 6 bases from V and 8 bases from J, with 19 bases between. The CDR3 coding sequence is TGTGCCAGCAGCCGTACCAGACAGGTTGGGGGCTACACCTTC. Translated: CASSRTRQVGGYTF.

This chain connects TRBV7-8 to TRBJ1-6; 8 nucleotides line up with TRBD1. The germline V gene has CDR1 SGHVS and CDR2 FQNEAQ. J gave up 5 bases and V 5 bases, and 5 bases lay outside the gene matches. The CDR3 is made up of 15 amino acids. This CDR3 reads CASSPGQGDNSPLHF. The CDR3 region has the DNA TGTGCCAGCAGCCCCGGACAGGGCGATAATTCACCCCTCCACTTT. Filled out from reference TRBV7-8 and TRBJ1-6, the complete variable domain reads GAGVSQSPRYKVAKRGQDVALRCDPISGHVSLFWYQQALGQGPEFLTYFQNEAQLDKSGLPSDRFFAERPEGSVSTLKIQRTQQEDSAVYLCASSPGQGDNSPLHFGNGTRLTVT.

The chain joins TRBV6-5 to TRBJ2-7; TRBD1 matches at 7 bases. Germline loops: CDR1 MNHEY, CDR2 SVGAGI. The V segment lost 0 bases and the J segment 5 bases; nucleotides outside the gene matches: 4. The CDR3 spans 14 residues. As DNA, the CDR3 is TGTGCCAGCAGTTACTCCGAAACAGGGGACGAGCAGTACTTC. Protein sequence: CASSYSETGDEQYF.

This chain connects TRBV3-1 (or the pseudogene TRBV3-2) to TRBJ1-5; unclear D gene. CDR1 LGHDT and CDR2 YNNKEL come from the germline V gene (reference sequence). The CDR3 has 14 amino acids. Trimming took 3 bases from V and 1 from J, leaving 7 bases between them. The CDR3 spells CASSHPSSNQPQHF. In DNA form, the CDR3 reads TGTGCCAGCAGCCATCCTTCAAGCAATCAGCCCCAGCATTTT.